These 31 T cell receptor beta chains originate from one sample sequenced in a study of early stage breast cancer tumors. Measured with immunoSEQ multiplex PCR; TCRdb has only the in-frame clones, and not every one. The sample consists of 9,000 to 10,000 clones, around 60% of them appearing once. The sequenced sample consisted of breast tumor tissue. The source is a person between 55 and 69 years old with breast cancer.

Note on this clone: One junction end disagrees with the germline gene, perhaps due to a read error. CDR3 sequence (DNA): TGTGCCAGCAGAGCTCAGGGGGCCAGCAAAGATACGCAGTATTTT. Its protein product is CASRAQGASKDTQYF. This chain connects TRBV2 to TRBJ2-3; 8 nucleotides agree with TRBD1. Germline CDR1 SNHLY, CDR2 FYNNEI. The CDR3 runs 15 residues.

This clone was seen a few times. The gene calls are TRBV7-2 and TRBJ1-1, with unresolved D. Trimming took off 3 bases at V and 5 bases at J, with 16 bases between the two ends. Germline assignment: CDR1 SGHTA and CDR2 FQGNSA. The CDR3 extends over 15 amino acids. The CDR3 region has the DNA TGTGCCAGCAGCTTTAGGAAACCCTCGGCTACTGAAGCTTTCTTT. This translates into CASSFRKPSATEAFF.

This chain joins TRBV23-1 and TRBJ2-2, with D perhaps being TRBD1 or TRBD2 (5 bases each). TRBV23-1 falls under the ORF class, with uncertain function. The CDR3 loop spans 16 amino acids. V gave up 4 bases and J gave up 5 bases, with 17 bases separating them. CDR3 residues: CASSPEQGVWTGELFF. DNA for the CDR3: TGCGCCAGCAGTCCGGAGCAGGGAGTATGGACCGGGGAGCTGTTTTTT.

This clone was seen a handful of times. The chain combines TRBV2 with TRBJ1-3; D possibly corresponds to TRBD1 (5 bases). The germline V gene encodes CDR1 SNHLY and CDR2 FYNNEI. V was shortened by 4 bases and J by 2 bases, with 9 bases between the two germline ends. CDR3 length equals 14 residues. CDR3 protein: CASSVGTAGNTIYF. CDR3 sequence (DNA): TGTGCCAGCAGTGTTGGGACTGCTGGAAACACCATATATTTT. Looking up the rest from reference TRBV2 and TRBJ1-3 gives the full variable domain: EPEVTQTPSHQVTQMGQEVILRCVPISNHLYFYWYRQILGQKVEFLVSFYNNEISEKSEIFDDQFSVERPDGSNFTLKIRSTKLEDSAMYFCASSVGTAGNTIYFGEGSWLTVV.

The CDR3 nucleotides are TGTGCCAGCAGTGCCACCCCCGGGGGAGACGGCTACACCTTC. Protein: CASSATPGGDGYTF. This chain joins TRBV6-1 and TRBJ1-2; possible D gene TRBD1, 5 bases. Germline V lookup: CDR1 MNHNS, CDR2 SASEGT. The CDR3 runs 14 residues. V was clipped by 4 bases and J by 8 bases, with 17 bases between them.

The rearrangement joins TRBV7-2 to TRBJ2-7, with 7 bases lining up with TRBD2. Germline V gives CDR1 SGHTA, CDR2 FQGNSA. Trimming at V came to 4 bases and at J to 3 bases, leaving 9 bases not matched to a gene. This CDR3 comprises 15 residues. The CDR3 DNA follows: TGTGCCAGCAGCTCAGGCGGGAGTACCTACTACGAGCAGTACTTC. It codes for CASSSGGSTYYEQYF.

The chain recombines TRBV18 with TRBJ2-7, with TRBD2 matching 7 bases. J was trimmed by 2 bases and V by 2 bases; bases with no gene match: 9. Germline-derived CDR1 and CDR2 are KGHSH and LQKENI. The CDR3 runs 16 residues. The CDR3 sequence: CASSPSRGSGAYEQYF. CDR3 in DNA: TGTGCCAGCTCACCATCCCGGGGCAGCGGGGCCTACGAGCAGTACTTC.

The genes are TRBV6-4 and TRBJ2-5; 7 positions match TRBD1. Germline V gives CDR1 MRHNA, CDR2 SNTAGT. The CDR3 sequence is 14 residues long. J was trimmed by 3 bases and V by 1 base; bases with no gene match: 2. The CDR3 DNA reads as TGTGCCAGCAGTGACTTAGGACAGGAAGAGACCCAGTACTTC. Encoded protein: CASSDLGQEETQYF.

This clone was counted between two and nine times. The gene calls are TRBV5-5 and TRBJ1-3; 7 bases agree with TRBD1. V trimming: 4 bases; J trimming: 5 bases; junction bases outside the gene matches: 15. In germline, CDR1 is SGHKS, CDR2 YYEKEE (reference sequence). The CDR3 consists of 17 residues. CDR3 bases: TGTGCCAGCAGCCCGGACCTCCACAGGGGAGGTAGAAACACCATATATTTT. Translating gives CASSPDLHRGGRNTIYF. Drawing the rest from reference TRBV5-5 and TRBJ1-3, the complete variable domain is DAGVTQSPTHLIKTRGQQVTLRCSPISGHKSVSWYQQVLGQGPQFIFQYYEKEERGRGNFPDRFSARQFPNYSSELNVNALLLGDSALYLCASSPDLHRGGRNTIYFGEGSWLTVV.

This chain uses TRBV19 with TRBJ2-2; D is possibly TRBD1 or TRBD2 (5 bases each). The germline CDR1 and CDR2 sequences are LNHDA and SQIVND (reference sequence). CDR3 length: 14 residues. V lost 2 bases and J lost 4, with 8 bases in between. The CDR3 loop reads CASSITGGTGELFF. DNA for the CDR3: TGTGCCAGTAGTATAACAGGAGGCACCGGGGAGCTGTTTTTT.

The chain carries TRBV5-5 and TRBJ1-1; no firm D call. Germline CDR1 is SGHKS and CDR2 is YYEKEE (reference sequence). Trimming stripped 0 bases from V and 5 bases from J, with 11 bases between. There are 14 residues in the CDR3. CDR3 DNA: TGTGCCAGCAGCTTGGATCGTTCGGTTACTGAAGCTTTCTTT. Protein sequence: CASSLDRSVTEAFF.

The chain joins TRBV5-5 to TRBJ1-2; D is possibly TRBD1 (5 bases). V lost 6 bases to trimming and J lost 4 bases, with 16 bases between them. This CDR3 contains 14 residues. CDR1 is SGHKS, CDR2 YYEKEE, per germline (reference sequence). The CDR3 protein is CASKTGGGAYGYTF. The CDR3 nucleotides are TGTGCCAGCAAAACTGGGGGAGGGGCCTATGGCTACACCTTC.

The CDR3 bases are TGTGCCAGTAGTACCGTAGCGGGAGGGCAACGTCGCGAGCAGTACTTC. Encoded protein: CASSTVAGGQRREQYF. The rearrangement links TRBV19 to TRBJ2-7; TRBD2 matches 11 bases. Germline V gene data show CDR1 as LNHDA and CDR2 as SQIVND (reference sequence). CDR3 length: 16 residues. J gave up 6 bases and V 4 bases, and 11 bases lay outside the gene matches. The full variable domain, in which reference TRBV19 and TRBJ2-7 provide the parts outside the CDR3, is DGGITQSPKYLFRKEGQNVTLSCEQNLNHDAMYWYRQDPGQGLRLIYYSQIVNDFQKGDIAEGYSVSREKKESFPLTVTSAQKNPTAFYLCASSTVAGGQRREQYFGPGTRLTVT.

By share, this clone ranks as medium-sized. V usage is TRBV10-3 and J usage is TRBJ1-1; 7 bases align to TRBD1. The CDR3 is 16 amino acids. V shed 0 bases and J 3 bases; nucleotides not matched to a gene: 7. The germline V gene encodes CDR1 ENHRY and CDR2 SYGVKD. In nucleotides, the CDR3 is TGTGCCATCAGTGAGTCGATGGCAGGGGGTCACACTGAAGCTTTCTTT. Amino acids: CAISESMAGGHTEAFF.

This clone was observed a few times. The V gene is TRBV2, the J gene TRBJ1-5; a possible D gene is TRBD1 (6 bases). The CDR3 has 15 residues. The germline CDR1 and CDR2 sequences are SNHLY and FYNNEI. Trimming cost V 8 bases and J 4 bases, with 18 bases left between them. CDR3 coding DNA: TGTGCCAGCGCAAGATATGGGGGGGCAAATCAGCCCCAGCATTTT. As protein: CASARYGGANQPQHF.

The rearrangement joins TRBV6-4 to TRBJ2-1; 8 bases are shared with TRBD2. J was trimmed by 3 bases and V by 2 bases; bases with no gene match: 3. Germline CDR1 and CDR2: MRHNA and SNTAGT. CDR3 length: 15 residues. The chain's CDR3 is CASSDEAGGYNEQFF. CDR3 bases: TGTGCCAGCAGTGACGAGGCGGGGGGCTACAATGAGCAGTTCTTC.

The chain employs TRBV7-8 and TRBJ2-7; D gene uncertain. This CDR3 comprises 15 residues. Trimming left V 5 bases short and J 4 bases short, with 18 bases between. The germline V gene encodes CDR1 SGHVS and CDR2 FQNEAQ. The DNA for the CDR3 is TGTGCCAGCAGCGCCTTACAGTACCAGGCTTACGAGCAGTACTTC. Amino acids: CASSALQYQAYEQYF.

This clone showed up just a few times. The genes are TRBV5-6 and TRBJ1-2, with D unresolved. The ends were cut back, 4 bases at V and 4 bases at J, with 20 bases in the middle. Germline V lookup: CDR1 SGHDT, CDR2 YYEEEE. The CDR3 is made up of 16 amino acids. CDR3 sequence: CASSDLGESVVYGYTF. As DNA, the CDR3 is TGTGCCAGCAGCGACCTGGGCGAGTCGGTCGTCTATGGCTACACCTTC. The variable domain in full, completed from reference TRBV5-6 and TRBJ1-2, reads DAGVTQSPTHLIKTRGQQVTLRCSPKSGHDTVSWYQQALGQGPQFIFQYYEEEERQRGNFPDRFSGHQFPNYSSELNVNALLLGDSALYLCASSDLGESVVYGYTFGSGTRLTVV.

The chain joins TRBV6-6 to TRBJ1-1; D gene uncertain. Per the germline V gene, CDR1 is MNHNY and CDR2 is SVGAGI (reference sequence). The V gene lost 2 bases and the J gene lost 0 bases, with 4 bases spanning the gap. This CDR3 comprises 13 residues. The CDR3 reads CASSYRMNTEAFF. The CDR3, as DNA: TGTGCCAGCAGTTACCGGATGAACACTGAAGCTTTCTTT.

The J gene is TRBJ1-5, the V gene TRBV4-1; 9 nucleotides line up with TRBD1. V lost 2 bases and J lost 2; bases outside the gene matches: 10. CDR1 and CDR2 from the germline V gene are MGHRA and YSYEKL. The CDR3 extends over 18 amino acids. CDR3 sequence: CASSQRGQGEGGNQPQHF. The CDR3 nucleotides read TGCGCCAGCAGCCAAAGGGGACAGGGTGAGGGCGGCAATCAGCCCCAGCATTTT.

V gene TRBV5-4 combines with J gene TRBJ1-1; no clear D. Germline CDR1 and CDR2: SGHNT and YYREEE (reference sequence). The CDR3 consists of 14 residues. Trimming removed 0 bases at V and 1 base at J, with 7 bases between. Here the CDR3 DNA reads TGTGCCAGCAGCTTGGTAGGAAGGAACACTGAAGCTTTCTTT. It yields the protein CASSLVGRNTEAFF.

The chain has TRBV28 and TRBJ1-2, with a possible D match to TRBD1 (5 bases). Germline V CDR1 and CDR2: MDHEN, SYDVKM. Trimming pared 10 bases from V and 7 bases from J, leaving 19 bases between. The length of the CDR3 is 13 residues. CDR3 coding DNA: TGTGCCACCCTGGTTACAGGAGGGTTTGGCTACACCTTC. Protein sequence: CATLVTGGFGYTF.

This clone has only a few counts. The chain has TRBV11-2 and TRBJ1-6; 7 bases agree with TRBD1. Trimming cost V 6 bases and J 7 bases; bases outside gene matches: 9. Germline V gives CDR1 SGHAT, CDR2 FQNNGV. The CDR3 is made up of 15 amino acids. CDR3 DNA: TGTGCCAGCAGAGATTCGACAGGGCGGAATTCACCCCTCCACTTT. Amino acids: CASRDSTGRNSPLHF.

The rearrangement uses TRBV6-1 and TRBJ2-5; no reliable D call. V shed 1 base and J shed 8 bases, with 11 bases lying between them. Looked up from germline, CDR1 is MNHNS and CDR2 is SASEGT. This CDR3 spans 13 amino acids. The CDR3 loop is CASSEDWVATQYF. DNA for the CDR3: TGTGCCAGCAGTGAAGATTGGGTAGCTACCCAGTACTTC.

The gene calls are TRBV6-1 and TRBJ2-7; 10 bases agree with TRBD1. The CDR3 consists of 15 residues. With V trimmed by 1 base and J by 2 bases, 2 bases remained unmatched. The germline V gene encodes CDR1 MNHNS and CDR2 SASEGT. The CDR3 region has the DNA TGTGCCAGCAGTGAAGTTGGGACAGGGGCCTACGAGCAGTACTTC. Its protein product is CASSEVGTGAYEQYF.

The rearrangement links TRBV7-8 to TRBJ2-3; TRBD2 matches 14 bases. The junction had 8 bases not matched to a gene; V was cut back by 3 bases and J by 3 bases. This CDR3 is 18 amino acids long. The germline V gene encodes CDR1 SGHVS and CDR2 FQNEAQ. DNA of the CDR3: TGTGCCAGCAGCTTGACTAGCGGGAGGGCGGGAGAGACAGATACGCAGTATTTT. Translation: CASSLTSGRAGETDTQYF.

The rearrangement uses TRBV29-1 and TRBJ2-1; 9 positions agree with TRBD1. The CDR3 covers 14 residues. Germline CDR1 SQVTM, CDR2 ANQGSEA. The junction had 4 bases not matched to a gene; V was cut back by 1 base and J by 6 bases. Written as DNA, the CDR3 is TGCAGCGTTGAAGTAACAGGGGGCGGCAATGAGCAGTTCTTC. The encoded protein is CSVEVTGGGNEQFF.

This clone was seen more than once but under ten times. The same CDR3 can be traced to other DNA sequences in this sample. The chain is built from TRBV28 and TRBJ1-5; maybe TRBD1 (6 bases). This CDR3 has 15 residues. Trimming cost V 2 bases and J 3 bases, with 11 bases left between them. The germline gives CDR1 MDHEN, CDR2 SYDVKM. DNA of the CDR3: TGTGCCAGCAGTTTACGGGGGGCTTACAATCAGCCCCAGCATTTT. This codes for CASSLRGAYNQPQHF.

The chain is built from TRBV6-5 and TRBJ2-1; 7 bases line up with TRBD1. The V gene's germline CDR1 is MNHEY and CDR2 SVGAGI. The CDR3 is 15 residues long. After removal of 0 bases from V and 4 bases from J, the junction contained 3 bases not matched to a gene. This CDR3 reads CASSYSGTEYNEQFF. The DNA for the CDR3 is TGTGCCAGCAGTTACTCCGGGACAGAATACAATGAGCAGTTCTTC.

The rearrangement uses TRBV7-9 and TRBJ1-4, with 8 bases lining up with TRBD1. This CDR3 has 14 residues. From germline, CDR1 is SEHNR and CDR2 FQNEAQ (reference sequence). V shed 6 bases, J shed 7 bases, and the junction held 7 bases outside the gene matches. CDR3: CASSWDRLSEKLFF. The CDR3 DNA reads TGTGCCAGCAGTTGGGACAGGCTGAGTGAAAAACTGTTTTTT.

The chain joins TRBV9 to TRBJ2-1; 10 bases fit TRBD2. CDR1 is SGDLS and CDR2 is YYNGEE in the germline V gene. CDR3 length: 16 amino acids. The J segment lost 6 bases and the V segment lost 4 bases, leaving 10 bases of the junction unmatched. The CDR3 region has the DNA TGTGCCAGCAGCTTCGGGAGTAGCGGGGGGCCCAATGAGCAGTTCTTC. It translates to CASSFGSSGGPNEQFF.